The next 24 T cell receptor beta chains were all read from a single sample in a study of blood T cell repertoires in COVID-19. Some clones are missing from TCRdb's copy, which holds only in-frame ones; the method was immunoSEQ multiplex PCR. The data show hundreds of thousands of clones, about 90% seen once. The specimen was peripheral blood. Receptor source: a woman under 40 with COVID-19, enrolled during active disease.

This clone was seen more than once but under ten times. The CDR3 is CASSVDRFPEQYV. The CDR3, as DNA: TGTGCCAGCAGCGTCGATAGATTCCCCGAGCAGTACGTC. The chain joins TRBV2 to TRBJ2-7, with D hard to call. V lost 6 bases and J lost 6, with 15 bases in between. Per the germline V gene, CDR1 is SNHLY and CDR2 is FYNNEI. CDR3 length: 13 residues.

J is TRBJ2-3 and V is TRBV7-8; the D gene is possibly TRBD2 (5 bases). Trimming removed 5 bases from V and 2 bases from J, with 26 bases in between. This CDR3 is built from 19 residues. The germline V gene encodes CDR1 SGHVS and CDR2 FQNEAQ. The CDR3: CASSRDLSGTAIPTDTQYF. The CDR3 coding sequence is TGTGCCAGCAGCCGAGATTTAAGCGGCACAGCGATCCCCACAGATACGCAGTATTTT.

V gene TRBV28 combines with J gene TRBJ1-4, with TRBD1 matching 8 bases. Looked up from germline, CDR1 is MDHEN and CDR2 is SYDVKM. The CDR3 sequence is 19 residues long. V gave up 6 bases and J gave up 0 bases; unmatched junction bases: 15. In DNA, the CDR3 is TGTGCCAGCAGCACACCCCTCCAGACAGGGGAAGCAACTAATGAAAAACTGTTTTTT. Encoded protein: CASSTPLQTGEATNEKLFF.

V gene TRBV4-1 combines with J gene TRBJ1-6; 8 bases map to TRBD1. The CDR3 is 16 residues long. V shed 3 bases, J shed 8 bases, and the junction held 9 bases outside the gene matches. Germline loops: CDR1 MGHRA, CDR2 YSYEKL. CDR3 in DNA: TGCGCCAGCAGCCAGGGGACAGGCCGTTTTGATTCACCCCTCCACTTT. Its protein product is CASSQGTGRFDSPLHF.

This CDR3 reads CASSLSSRGAGGTEAFF. CDR3 nucleotides: TGTGCCAGCAGCTTAAGTAGTCGGGGGGCGGGTGGCACTGAAGCTTTCTTT. This chain connects TRBV7-9 to TRBJ1-1; D is perhaps TRBD1 (6 bases). Trimming pared 2 bases from V and 4 bases from J, leaving 20 bases between. The CDR3 consists of 17 residues. Germline CDR1 reads SEHNR; CDR2 reads FQNEAQ (reference sequence).

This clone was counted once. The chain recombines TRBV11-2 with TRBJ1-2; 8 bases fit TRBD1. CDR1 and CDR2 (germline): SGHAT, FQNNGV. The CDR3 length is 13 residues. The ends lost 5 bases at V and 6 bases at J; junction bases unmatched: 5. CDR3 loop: CASSPDRDHGYTF. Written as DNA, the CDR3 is TGTGCCAGCAGCCCGGACAGGGATCATGGCTACACCTTC.

Written as DNA, the CDR3 is TGTGCCAGCAGACCACGGGGGAGTACTGAAGCTTTCTTT. This gives the protein CASRPRGSTEAFF. The rearrangement joins TRBV2 to TRBJ1-1, with TRBD1 as a possible D gene (5 bases). Deletions cut 6 bases from V and 5 bases from J, with 13 bases between. Germline-derived CDR1 and CDR2 are SNHLY and FYNNEI. This CDR3 is built from 13 residues.

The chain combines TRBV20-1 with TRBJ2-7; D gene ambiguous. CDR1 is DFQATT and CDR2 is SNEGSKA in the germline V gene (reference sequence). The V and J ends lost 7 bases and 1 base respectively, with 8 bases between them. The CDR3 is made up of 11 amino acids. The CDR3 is CSVSNSYEQYF. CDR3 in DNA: TGCAGTGTTTCAAATTCCTACGAGCAGTACTTC.

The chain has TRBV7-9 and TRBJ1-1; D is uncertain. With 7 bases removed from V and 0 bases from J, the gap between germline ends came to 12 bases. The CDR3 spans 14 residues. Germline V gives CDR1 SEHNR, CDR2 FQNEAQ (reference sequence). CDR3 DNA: TGTGCCAGCACTCTCCTCGGGGTGAACACTGAAGCTTTCTTT. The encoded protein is CASTLLGVNTEAFF.

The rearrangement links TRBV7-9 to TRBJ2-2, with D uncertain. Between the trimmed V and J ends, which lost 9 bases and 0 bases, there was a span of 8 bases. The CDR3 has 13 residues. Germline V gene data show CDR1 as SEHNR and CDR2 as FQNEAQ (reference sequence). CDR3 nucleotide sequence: TGTGCCAGTGGCATCTCGAACACCGGGGAGCTGTTTTTT. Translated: CASGISNTGELFF.

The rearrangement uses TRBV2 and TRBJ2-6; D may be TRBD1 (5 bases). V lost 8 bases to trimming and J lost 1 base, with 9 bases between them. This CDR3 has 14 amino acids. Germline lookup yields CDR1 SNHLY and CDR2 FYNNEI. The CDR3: CASFSGSGANVLTF. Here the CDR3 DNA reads TGTGCCAGCTTTTCAGGGTCTGGGGCCAACGTCCTGACTTTC.

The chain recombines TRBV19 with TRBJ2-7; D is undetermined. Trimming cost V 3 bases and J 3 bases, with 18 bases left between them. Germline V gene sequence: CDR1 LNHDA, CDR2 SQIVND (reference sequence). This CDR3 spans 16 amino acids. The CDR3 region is CASSIGLALAYYEQYF. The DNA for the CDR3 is TGTGCCAGTAGTATCGGATTAGCTCTTGCTTACTACGAGCAGTACTTC.

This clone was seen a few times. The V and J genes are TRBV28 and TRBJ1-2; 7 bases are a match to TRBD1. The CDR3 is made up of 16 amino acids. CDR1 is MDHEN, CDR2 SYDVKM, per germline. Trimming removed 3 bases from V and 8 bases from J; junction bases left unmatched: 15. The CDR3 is CASSFRGTRQAGGYTF. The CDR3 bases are TGTGCCAGCAGTTTCAGGGGGACTCGCCAAGCAGGGGGCTACACCTTC.

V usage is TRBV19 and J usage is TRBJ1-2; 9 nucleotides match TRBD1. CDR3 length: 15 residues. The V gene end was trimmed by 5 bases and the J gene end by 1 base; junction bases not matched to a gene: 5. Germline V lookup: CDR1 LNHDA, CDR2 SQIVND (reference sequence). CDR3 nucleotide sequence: TGTGCCAGTAGTGTCACAGGGGGCTTTAACTATGGCTACACCTTC. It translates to CASSVTGGFNYGYTF.

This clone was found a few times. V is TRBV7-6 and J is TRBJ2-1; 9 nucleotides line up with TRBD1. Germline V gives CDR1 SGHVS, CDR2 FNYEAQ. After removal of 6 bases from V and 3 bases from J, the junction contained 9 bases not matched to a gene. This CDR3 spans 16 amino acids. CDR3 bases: TGTGCCAGCAGTCCACAGGGACAGGGATTCTACAATGAGCAGTTCTTC. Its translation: CASSPQGQGFYNEQFF.

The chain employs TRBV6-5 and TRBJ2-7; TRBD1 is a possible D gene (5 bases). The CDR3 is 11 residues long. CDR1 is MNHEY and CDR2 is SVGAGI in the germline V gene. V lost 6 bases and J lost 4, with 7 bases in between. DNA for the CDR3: TGTGCCAGCAGGGCAGGGTACGAGCAGTACGTC. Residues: CASRAGYEQYV.

DNA of the CDR3: TGCGCCAGCAGCTTATCCCGACAGGCCTCTGGGGCCAACGTCCTGACTTTC. This translates into CASSLSRQASGANVLTF. The chain uses TRBV5-1 and TRBJ2-6; possible D gene TRBD1, 6 bases. The V gene's germline CDR1 is SGHRS and CDR2 YFSETQ. V lost 2 bases and J lost 0, with 12 bases in between. CDR3 length equals 17 residues.

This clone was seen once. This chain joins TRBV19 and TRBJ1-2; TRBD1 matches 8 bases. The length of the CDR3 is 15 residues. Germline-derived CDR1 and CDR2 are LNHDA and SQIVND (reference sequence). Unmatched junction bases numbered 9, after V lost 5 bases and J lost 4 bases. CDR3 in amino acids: CASSPGTGGFYGYTF. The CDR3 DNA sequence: TGTGCCAGTAGTCCGGGGACAGGAGGGTTCTATGGCTACACCTTC.

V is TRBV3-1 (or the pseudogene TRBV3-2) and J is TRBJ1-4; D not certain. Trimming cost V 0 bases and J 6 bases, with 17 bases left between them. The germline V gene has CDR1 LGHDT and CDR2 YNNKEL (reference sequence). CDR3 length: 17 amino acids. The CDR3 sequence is CASSQDAPGGTDEKLFF. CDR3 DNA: TGTGCCAGCAGCCAAGATGCGCCGGGAGGCACGGATGAAAAACTGTTTTTT.

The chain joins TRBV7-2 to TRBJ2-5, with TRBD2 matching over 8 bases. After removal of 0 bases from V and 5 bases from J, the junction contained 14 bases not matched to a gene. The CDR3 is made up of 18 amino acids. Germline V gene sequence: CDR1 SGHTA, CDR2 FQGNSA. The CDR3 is CASSLAILAGLPGETQYF. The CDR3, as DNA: TGTGCCAGCAGCTTAGCGATCCTAGCGGGCCTACCGGGGGAGACCCAGTACTTC.

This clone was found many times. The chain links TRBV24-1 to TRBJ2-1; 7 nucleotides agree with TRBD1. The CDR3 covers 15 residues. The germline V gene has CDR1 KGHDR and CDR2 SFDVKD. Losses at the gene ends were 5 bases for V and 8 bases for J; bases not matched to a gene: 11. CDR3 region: CATSAPGQRDYEQFF. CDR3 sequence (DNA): TGTGCCACCAGTGCCCCGGGACAGAGAGACTATGAGCAGTTCTTC.

CDR3 sequence: CASSQDVEGDQPQHF. The CDR3 DNA sequence: TGCGCCAGCAGCCAAGATGTGGAAGGAGATCAGCCCCAGCATTTT. The chain links TRBV4-1 to TRBJ1-5; unclear D gene. CDR3 length equals 15 residues. Trimming cost V 0 bases and J 5 bases, with 11 bases left between them. From germline, CDR1 is MGHRA and CDR2 YSYEKL.

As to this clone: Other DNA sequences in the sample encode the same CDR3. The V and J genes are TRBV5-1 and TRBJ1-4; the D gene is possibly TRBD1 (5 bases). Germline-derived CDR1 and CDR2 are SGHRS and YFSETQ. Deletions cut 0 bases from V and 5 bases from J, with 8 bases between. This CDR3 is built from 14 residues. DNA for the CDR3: TGCGCCAGCAGCTTGGGACAGCCAAATGAAAAACTGTTTTTT. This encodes CASSLGQPNEKLFF.

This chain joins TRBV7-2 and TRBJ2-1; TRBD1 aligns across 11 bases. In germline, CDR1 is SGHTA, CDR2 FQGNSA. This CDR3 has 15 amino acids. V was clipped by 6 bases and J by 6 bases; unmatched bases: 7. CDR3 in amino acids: CASSRGQGAVNEQFF. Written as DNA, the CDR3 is TGTGCCAGCAGTCGTGGACAGGGGGCTGTCAATGAGCAGTTCTTC.